This is a list of T cell receptor beta chains from one sample in a study of blood T cells in healthy people across ages. One entry per CDR3 protein results from TCRdb running MiXCR on the 5' RACE reads. Among hundreds of thousands of distinct CDR3 sequences listed, approximately 30% were seen once. Sequencing was performed on blood. Receptor source: a woman older than 75 in good health. Each CDR3 is given without its conserved first and last residue. Fields, in order: V gene, CDR3 protein.

>TRBV29-1
SGLGGYGYT
>TRBV7-9
ASSSPAY
>TRBV6-5
ASSYASGTNEKLF
>TRBV6-5
ASSYEASGGLGATDTQY
>TRBV5-1
ASSSEPPGQAGAF
>TRBV12-3/TRBV12-4
ASSFEGRDTDTQY
>TRBV2
ASRGRGWDGTYEQY
>TRBV28
ASSLPGPETDTQY
>TRBV4-2
VSSQDGLAGGGEQF
>TRBV20-1
SASPGDRGDYEQY
>TRBV2
ASSKDRATNEKLF
>TRBV28
ASSPPTGALDNYGYT
>TRBV4-1
ASSQRTFGTDTQY
>TRBV30
AWSSVIGQENQPQH
>TRBV5-1
ASSLLGATNEKLF
>TRBV2
ASSQGYNQPQH
>TRBV18
ASSPRAGSPTNEKLF
>TRBV20-1
SARPRTSAETQY
>TRBV7-3
ASSSNAAGPYNEQF
>TRBV12-5
ASGQVISGGNYNEQY
>TRBV2
ASSGTNPNQPQH
>TRBV9
ASSVAVTNNEQY
>TRBV6-5
ASSYSSGMGEQY
>TRBV5-1
ASSVGTGKGSEQY
>TRBV7-3
ASSLRPGVETQY
>TRBV7-3
ASSLTLTGEQY
>TRBV7-2
ASSLGTMIVGEKLF
>TRBV24-1
ATTKGPGDGYT
>TRBV7-9
ASSSDRGATNEKLF
>TRBV6-6
ASSRLRGGEKPF
>TRBV18
ASSPPAERNTEAF
>TRBV27
ASSRGQGNQPQH
>TRBV5-1
ASSLSPSGGSDTGELF
>TRBV2
ASVPRAPLSYNEQF
>TRBV7-2
ASSVSGTGDSPLH
>TRBV7-3
ASSTDRFNYGYT
>TRBV5-6
ASSFGGSNSPLH
>TRBV7-8
ASSSIGSSNQPQH
>TRBV27
ASRDTSGTEQY
>TRBV6-6
ASRALAGRNEQY
>TRBV5-1
ASRPGTGTYEQY
>TRBV20-1
SASFSGGAGEQF
>TRBV27
ASSLFLGDEQY
>TRBV13
ASSPNRFTEAF
>TRBV7-2
ASSWVLGQPQH
>TRBV28
ASSLWDRLNQPQH
>TRBV5-1
ASSLALAKVGSTEAF
>TRBV5-1
ASSVGTGANEQF
>TRBV7-9
ASSSLGSGRYNEQY
>TRBV20-1
SAKRQSYEQY
>TRBV3-1
ASSQDQGAGADTQY
>TRBV9
ASSVGTDQNIQY
>TRBV18
ASSPPGVASYEQY
>TRBV4-3
ASSQQAGVGQPQH